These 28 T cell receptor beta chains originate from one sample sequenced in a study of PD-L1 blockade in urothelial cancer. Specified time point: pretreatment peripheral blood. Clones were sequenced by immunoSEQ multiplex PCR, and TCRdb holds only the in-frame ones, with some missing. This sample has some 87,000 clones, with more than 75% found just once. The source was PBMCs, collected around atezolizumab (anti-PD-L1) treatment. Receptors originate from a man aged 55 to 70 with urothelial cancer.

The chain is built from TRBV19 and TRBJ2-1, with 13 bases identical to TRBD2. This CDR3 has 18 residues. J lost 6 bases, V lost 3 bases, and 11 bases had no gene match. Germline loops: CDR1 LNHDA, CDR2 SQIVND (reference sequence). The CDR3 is CASSIEGPGLAGVNEQFF. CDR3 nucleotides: TGTGCCAGTAGTATCGAAGGGCCCGGACTAGCGGGAGTCAATGAGCAGTTCTTC. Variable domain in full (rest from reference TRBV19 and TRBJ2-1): DGGITQSPKYLFRKEGQNVTLSCEQNLNHDAMYWYRQDPGQGLRLIYYSQIVNDFQKGDIAEGYSVSREKKESFPLTVTSAQKNPTAFYLCASSIEGPGLAGVNEQFFGPGTRLTVL.

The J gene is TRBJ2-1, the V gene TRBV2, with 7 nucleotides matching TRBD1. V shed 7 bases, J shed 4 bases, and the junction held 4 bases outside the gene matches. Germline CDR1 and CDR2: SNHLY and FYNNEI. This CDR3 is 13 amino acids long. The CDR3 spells CASNWDSYNEQFF. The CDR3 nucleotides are TGTGCCAGCAATTGGGACAGTTACAATGAGCAGTTCTTC.

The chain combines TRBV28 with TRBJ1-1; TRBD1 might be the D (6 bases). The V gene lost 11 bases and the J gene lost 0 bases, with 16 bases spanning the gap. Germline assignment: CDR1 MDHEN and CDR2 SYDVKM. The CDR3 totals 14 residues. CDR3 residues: CAAGGGALNTEAFF. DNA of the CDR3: TGTGCCGCCGGCGGGGGGGCTCTGAACACTGAAGCTTTCTTT.

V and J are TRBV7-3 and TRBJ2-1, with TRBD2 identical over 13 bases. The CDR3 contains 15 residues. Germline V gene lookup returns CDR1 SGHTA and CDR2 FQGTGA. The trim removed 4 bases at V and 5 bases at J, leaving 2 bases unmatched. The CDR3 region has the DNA TGTGCCAGCAGCTCGGGACTAGCGGGACACAATGAGCAGTTCTTC. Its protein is CASSSGLAGHNEQFF.

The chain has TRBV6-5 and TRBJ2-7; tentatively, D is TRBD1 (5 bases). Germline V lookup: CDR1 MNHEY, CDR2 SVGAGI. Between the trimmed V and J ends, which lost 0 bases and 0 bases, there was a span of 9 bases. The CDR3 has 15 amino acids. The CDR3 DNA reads TGTGCCAGCAGTTACTCGGCGACAGCCTCCTACGAGCAGTACTTC. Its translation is CASSYSATASYEQYF.

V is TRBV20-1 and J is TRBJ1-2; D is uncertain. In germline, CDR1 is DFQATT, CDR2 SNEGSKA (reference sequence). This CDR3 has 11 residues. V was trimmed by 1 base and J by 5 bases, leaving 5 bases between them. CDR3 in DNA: TGCAGTGCTAGAGGGCCTTATGGCTACACCTTC. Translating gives CSARGPYGYTF.

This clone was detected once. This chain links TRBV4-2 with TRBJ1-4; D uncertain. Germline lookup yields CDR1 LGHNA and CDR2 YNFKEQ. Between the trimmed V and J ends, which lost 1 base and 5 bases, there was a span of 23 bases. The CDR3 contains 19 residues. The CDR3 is CASSQGRDIRITTNEKLFF. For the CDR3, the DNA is TGTGCCAGCAGCCAAGGTCGTGACATTCGAATCACGACAAATGAAAAACTGTTTTTT.

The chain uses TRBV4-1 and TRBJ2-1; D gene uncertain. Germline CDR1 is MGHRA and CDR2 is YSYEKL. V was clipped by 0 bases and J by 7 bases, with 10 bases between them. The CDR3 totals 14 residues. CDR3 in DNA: TGCGCCAGCAGCCAAGAAACGATCCTAAATGAGCAGTTCTTC. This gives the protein CASSQETILNEQFF.

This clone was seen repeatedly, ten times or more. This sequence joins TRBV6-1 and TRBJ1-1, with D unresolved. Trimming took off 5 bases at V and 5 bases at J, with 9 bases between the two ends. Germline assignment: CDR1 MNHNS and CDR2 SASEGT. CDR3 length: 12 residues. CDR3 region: CASSHSGTEAFF. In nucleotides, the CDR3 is TGTGCCAGCAGTCACAGTGGGACTGAAGCTTTCTTT.

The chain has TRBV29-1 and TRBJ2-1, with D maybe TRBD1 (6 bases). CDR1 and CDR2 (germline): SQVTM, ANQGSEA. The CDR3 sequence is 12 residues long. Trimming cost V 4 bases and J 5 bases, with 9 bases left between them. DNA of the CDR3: TGCAGCGTTGTCAGGGGACACAATGAGCAGTTCTTC. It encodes CSVVRGHNEQFF.

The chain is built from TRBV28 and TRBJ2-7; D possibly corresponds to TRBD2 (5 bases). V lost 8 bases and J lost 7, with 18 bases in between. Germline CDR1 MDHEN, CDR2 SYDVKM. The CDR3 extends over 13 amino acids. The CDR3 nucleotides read TGTGCCAGCTTTGACGGGAAGTACGGGGAGCAGTACTTC. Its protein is CASFDGKYGEQYF.

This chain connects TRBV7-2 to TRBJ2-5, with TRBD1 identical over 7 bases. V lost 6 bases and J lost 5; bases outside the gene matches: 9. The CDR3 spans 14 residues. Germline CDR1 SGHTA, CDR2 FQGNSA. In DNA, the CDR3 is TGTGCCAGCAGTCGTAGACAGGGAGATGAGACCCAGTACTTC. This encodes CASSRRQGDETQYF.

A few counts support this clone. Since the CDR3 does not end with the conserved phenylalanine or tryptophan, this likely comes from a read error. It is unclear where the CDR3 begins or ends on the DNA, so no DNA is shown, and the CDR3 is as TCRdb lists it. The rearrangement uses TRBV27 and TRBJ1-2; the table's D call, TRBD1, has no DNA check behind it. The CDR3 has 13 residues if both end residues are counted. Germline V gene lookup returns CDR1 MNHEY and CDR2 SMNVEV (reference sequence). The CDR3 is CASSFGATGTLKL.

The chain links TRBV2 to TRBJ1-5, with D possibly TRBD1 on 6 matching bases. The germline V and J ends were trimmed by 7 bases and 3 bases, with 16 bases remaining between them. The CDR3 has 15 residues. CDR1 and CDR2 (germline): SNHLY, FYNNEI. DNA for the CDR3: TGTGCCAGCACCCTGGACAGTGGACTCAATCAGCCCCAGCATTTT. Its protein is CASTLDSGLNQPQHF.

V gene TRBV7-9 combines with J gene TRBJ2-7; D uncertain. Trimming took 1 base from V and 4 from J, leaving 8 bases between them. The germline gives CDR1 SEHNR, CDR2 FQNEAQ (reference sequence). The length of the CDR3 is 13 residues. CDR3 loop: CASSLDRVYEQYF. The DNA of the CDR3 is TGTGCCAGCAGCTTAGATCGGGTTTACGAGCAGTACTTC.

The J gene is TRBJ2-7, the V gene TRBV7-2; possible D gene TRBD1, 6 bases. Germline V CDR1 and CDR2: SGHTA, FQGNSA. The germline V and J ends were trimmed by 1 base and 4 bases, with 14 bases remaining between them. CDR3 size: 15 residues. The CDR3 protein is CASSLGLGAFYEQYF. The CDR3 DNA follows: TGTGCCAGCAGCTTAGGGTTGGGGGCCTTTTACGAGCAGTACTTC.

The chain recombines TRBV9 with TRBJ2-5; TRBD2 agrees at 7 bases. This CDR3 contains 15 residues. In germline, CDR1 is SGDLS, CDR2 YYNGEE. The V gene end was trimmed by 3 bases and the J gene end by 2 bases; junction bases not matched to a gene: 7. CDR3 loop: CASSARPAGQETQYF. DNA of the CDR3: TGTGCCAGCAGCGCCCGGCCAGCGGGGCAAGAGACCCAGTACTTC.

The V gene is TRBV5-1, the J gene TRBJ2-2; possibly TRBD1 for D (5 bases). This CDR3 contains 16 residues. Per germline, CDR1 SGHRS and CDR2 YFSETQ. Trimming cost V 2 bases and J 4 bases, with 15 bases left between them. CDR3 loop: CASSFATTGSTGELFF. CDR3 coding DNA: TGCGCCAGCAGCTTCGCTACTACAGGTTCCACCGGGGAGCTGTTTTTT.

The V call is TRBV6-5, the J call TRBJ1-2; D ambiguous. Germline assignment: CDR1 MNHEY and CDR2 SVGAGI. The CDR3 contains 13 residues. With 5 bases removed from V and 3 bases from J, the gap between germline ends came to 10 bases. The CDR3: CASSRQQHYGYTF. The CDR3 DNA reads TGTGCCAGCAGTCGACAACAACACTATGGCTACACCTTC.

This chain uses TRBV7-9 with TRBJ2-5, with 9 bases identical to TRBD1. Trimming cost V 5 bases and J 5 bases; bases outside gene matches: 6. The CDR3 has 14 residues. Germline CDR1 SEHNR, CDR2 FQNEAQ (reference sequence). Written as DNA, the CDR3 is TGTGCCAGCAGCATGACAGGGGGTTGGGAGACCCAGTACTTC. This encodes CASSMTGGWETQYF.

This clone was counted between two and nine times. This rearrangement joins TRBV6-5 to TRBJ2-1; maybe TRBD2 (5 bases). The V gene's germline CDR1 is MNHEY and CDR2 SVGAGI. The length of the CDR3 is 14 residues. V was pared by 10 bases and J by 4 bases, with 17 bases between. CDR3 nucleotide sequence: TGTGCCACCCGGAGGAGCCAGGAGTACAATGAGCAGTTCTTC. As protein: CATRRSQEYNEQFF.

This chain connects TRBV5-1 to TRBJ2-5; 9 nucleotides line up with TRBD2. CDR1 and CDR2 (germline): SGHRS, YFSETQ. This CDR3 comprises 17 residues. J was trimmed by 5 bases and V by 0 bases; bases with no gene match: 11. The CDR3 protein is CASSLGLAGRPSETQYF. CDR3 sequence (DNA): TGCGCCAGCAGCTTGGGCCTAGCGGGGAGGCCGTCCGAGACCCAGTACTTC.

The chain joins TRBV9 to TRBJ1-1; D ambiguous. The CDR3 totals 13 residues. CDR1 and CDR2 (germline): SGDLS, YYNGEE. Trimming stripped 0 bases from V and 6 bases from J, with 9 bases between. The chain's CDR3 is CASSVGMGPEAFF. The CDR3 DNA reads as TGTGCCAGCAGCGTAGGTATGGGCCCTGAAGCTTTCTTT. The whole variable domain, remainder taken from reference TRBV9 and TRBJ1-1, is DSGVTQTPKHLITATGQRVTLRCSPRSGDLSVYWYQQSLDQGLQFLIQYYNGEERAKGNILERFSAQQFPDLHSELNLSSLELGDSALYFCASSVGMGPEAFFGQGTRLTVV.

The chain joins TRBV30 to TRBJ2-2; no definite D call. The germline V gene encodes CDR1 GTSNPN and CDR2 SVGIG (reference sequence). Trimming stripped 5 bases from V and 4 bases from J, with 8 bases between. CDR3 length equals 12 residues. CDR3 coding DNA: TGTGCCTGGGTCTTGTTCACCGGGGAGCTGTTTTTT. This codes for CAWVLFTGELFF.

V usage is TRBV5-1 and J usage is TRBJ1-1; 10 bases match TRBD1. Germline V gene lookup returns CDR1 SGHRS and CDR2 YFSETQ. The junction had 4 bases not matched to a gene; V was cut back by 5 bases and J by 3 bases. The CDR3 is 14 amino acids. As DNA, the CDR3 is TGCGCCAGCAGTCCGGACAGGGGGGACACTGAAGCTTTCTTT. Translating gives CASSPDRGDTEAFF. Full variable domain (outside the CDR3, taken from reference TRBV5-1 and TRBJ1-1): KAGVTQTPRYLIKTRGQQVTLSCSPISGHRSVSWYQQTPGQGLQFLFEYFSETQRNKGNFPGRFSGRQFSNSRSEMNVSTLELGDSALYLCASSPDRGDTEAFFGQGTRLTVV.

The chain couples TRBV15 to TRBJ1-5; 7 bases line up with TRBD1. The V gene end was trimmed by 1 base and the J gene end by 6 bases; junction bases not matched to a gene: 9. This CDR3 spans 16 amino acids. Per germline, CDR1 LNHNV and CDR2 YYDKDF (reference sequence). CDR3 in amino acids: CATSRVSGTVLQPQHF. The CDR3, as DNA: TGTGCCACCAGCAGAGTTTCCGGGACAGTCCTTCAGCCCCAGCATTTT. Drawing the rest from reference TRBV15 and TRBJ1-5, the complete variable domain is DAMVIQNPRYQVTQFGKPVTLSCSQTLNHNVMYWYQQKSSQAPKLLFHYYDKDFNNEADTPDNFQSRRPNTSFCFLDIRSPGLGDTAMYLCATSRVSGTVLQPQHFGDGTRLSIL.

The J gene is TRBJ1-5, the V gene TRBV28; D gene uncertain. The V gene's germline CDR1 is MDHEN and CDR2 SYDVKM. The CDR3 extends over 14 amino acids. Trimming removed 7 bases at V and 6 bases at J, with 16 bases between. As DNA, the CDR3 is TGTGCCAGCACCGCTGGAGGGCGGGGTCAGCCCCAGCATTTT. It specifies CASTAGGRGQPQHF.

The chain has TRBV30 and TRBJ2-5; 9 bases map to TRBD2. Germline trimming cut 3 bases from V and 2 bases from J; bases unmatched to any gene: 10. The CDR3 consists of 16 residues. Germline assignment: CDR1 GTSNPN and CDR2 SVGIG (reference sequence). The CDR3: CAWRAPGLASQETQYF. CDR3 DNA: TGTGCCTGGAGGGCACCCGGACTAGCGAGTCAAGAGACCCAGTACTTC. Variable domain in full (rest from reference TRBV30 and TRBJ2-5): SQTIHQWPATLVQPVGSPLSLECTVEGTSNPNLYWYRQAAGRGLQLLFYSVGIGQISSEVPQNLSASRPQDRQFILSSKKLLLSDSGFYLCAWRAPGLASQETQYFGPGTRLLVL.